A selection of T cell receptor beta chains follows, all from one sample in a study of blood T cell repertoires in COVID-19. Measured with immunoSEQ multiplex PCR; TCRdb has only the in-frame clones, and not every one. The sample lists around 190,000 clones; 80% to 90% were seen once. The sample comprised peripheral blood. These receptors were collected from a man in his fifties or sixties with active or convalescent COVID-19. Each CDR3 is given with its conserved first and last residue. The D gene is left open where the match is weak.

V gene,D gene,J gene,CDR3 protein
TRBV7-7,NA,TRBJ2-3,CASSLFGKGQRASTDTQYF
TRBV11-2,TRBD1,TRBJ2-1,CASSQGQGRYNEQFF
TRBV11-2,NA,TRBJ1-1,CASSSAGGGGTEAFF
TRBV5-4,NA,TRBJ1-6,CASSLARDSSPLHF
TRBV24-1,TRBD1,TRBJ1-4,CATSEPPGTDATNEKLFF
TRBV24-1,NA,TRBJ2-3,CATSDMDSDTTDTQYF
TRBV10-3,TRBD1,TRBJ1-1,CAISDQGAGTEAFF
TRBV7-9,NA,TRBJ1-4,CASSLLPKFGQANEKLFF
TRBV12-3/TRBV12-4,NA,TRBJ2-3,CASSLAEGDTQYF
TRBV13,NA,TRBJ1-1,CASSLEGRVMTEAFF
TRBV10-1,TRBD1,TRBJ2-1,CASSWDRGYNEQFF
TRBV5-4,TRBD1,TRBJ2-7,CASSLGYGTVYEQYF
TRBV19,TRBD1,TRBJ1-1,CASSSGTGRNTEAFF
TRBV27,NA,TRBJ1-1,CASSSRSDNTEAFF
TRBV2,NA,TRBJ1-6,CASSGGEGGFSPLHF
TRBV11-2,NA,TRBJ1-2,CASSLDTTALGYTF
TRBV14,NA,TRBJ1-4,CASSLQDNEKLFF
TRBV7-9,NA,TRBJ1-1,CASSPTGLTEAFF
TRBV7-2,TRBD2,TRBJ2-3,CASSQGLTVSSDTQYF
TRBV7-9,NA,TRBJ2-3,CASSLEGTRYTDTQYF
TRBV12-3/TRBV12-4,TRBD1,TRBJ1-1,CASSVDRVWVAFF
TRBV5-1,NA,TRBJ1-1,CASSLTTGEAFF
TRBV11-1,TRBD1,TRBJ1-1,CASSMSQGARTEAFF
TRBV2,TRBD1,TRBJ2-7,CASSEWDRGMDYEQYF
TRBV30,NA,TRBJ1-1,CAWTGGAATEAFF
TRBV7-5,NA,TRBJ2-7,CVRSPRTRSYEQYF
TRBV3-1/TRBV3-2,NA,TRBJ2-1,CASSHNRGFDEQFF
TRBV6-5,NA,TRBJ2-7,CASSIGLHYEQYF
TRBV11-3,NA,TRBJ2-1,CASSLETGFGHEQFF
TRBV6-5,NA,TRBJ1-2,CASGGGAYGGYTF
TRBV7-2,NA,TRBJ1-5,CASSLNRDGNQPQHF
TRBV11-2,NA,TRBJ1-4,CASSLVGFGEIEKLFF
TRBV5-5,NA,TRBJ1-4,CASSLQVTANEKLFF
TRBV3-1/TRBV3-2,NA,TRBJ2-3,CASSQGAGSDTQYF
TRBV6-5,TRBD1,TRBJ1-1,CASPGTGETEAFF
TRBV5-1,NA,TRBJ2-6,CASSGGGTHSGANVLTF
TRBV18,TRBD1,TRBJ1-6,CASSPTGDDNSPLHF
TRBV3-1/TRBV3-2,TRBD2,TRBJ2-1,CASSSFGGANEQFF
TRBV27,TRBD2,TRBJ2-1,CASSPRRLAGGSSYNEQFF
TRBV5-4,NA,TRBJ2-5,CASSLDRGTRGETQYF
TRBV7-9,TRBD2,TRBJ2-1,CASSTGLAGVFYNEQFF
TRBV29-1,NA,TRBJ2-2,CSVESRRTNTGELFF
TRBV19,NA,TRBJ1-1,CASSTTGSAEAFF
TRBV5-5,NA,TRBJ2-2,CASSVTGPGELFF
TRBV11-2,NA,TRBJ2-5,CASNPLLGSGETQYF
TRBV5-1,TRBD1,TRBJ1-3,CASSQTGGTSGNTIYF